This T cell receptor (beta chain) was found in a study of blood T cells in healthy people across ages. Study-wide context: For every two T cells, template switching captured about one barcoded beta molecule.

Then a second PCR, running roughly 7 to 12 cycles, was carried out with a sample-barcoded 5' primer and a J-beta primer mix. MiXCR, applied by TCRdb to the 5' RACE reads, yields one record per CDR3 protein. The sample lists over 1,200,000 distinct CDR3 sequences, approximately 60% occurring once. Sequenced material: blood. The TCR sequence derives from a man aged 18 to 35 in good health.

The CDR3 is CASSESWGGTGELFF. The CDR3, as DNA: TGTGCCAGCAGTGAATCTTGGGGAGGCACCGGGGAGCTGTTTTTT. This chain joins TRBV25-1 and TRBJ2-2; perhaps TRBD2 as D (6 bases). Per germline, CDR1 MGHDK and CDR2 SYGVNS. V lost 1 base, J lost 4 bases, and 10 bases lay in between. The CDR3 has 15 residues.